The 17 T cell receptor beta chains presented below share a single source sample, sequenced in a study of T cell changes during pregnancy in multiple sclerosis. Measured with immunoSEQ multiplex PCR; TCRdb has only the in-frame clones, and not every one. This sample has around 70,000 clones, with roughly 94% found just once. The specimen comprised peripheral blood, sampled in the third trimester of pregnancy. The receptors were sampled from a female donor with multiple sclerosis, enrolled in a pregnancy study.

This clone was detected only a few times. The V and J genes are TRBV7-2 and TRBJ2-3, with 12 nucleotides matching TRBD2. From germline, CDR1 is SGHTA and CDR2 FQGNSA. V lost 1 base, J lost 2 bases, and 1 base stayed unmatched. The length of the CDR3 is 16 residues. CDR3 amino acids: CASSLGTSGDTDTQYF. The CDR3 DNA reads as TGTGCCAGCAGCTTAGGGACTAGCGGGGACACAGATACGCAGTATTTT. The whole variable domain, remainder taken from reference TRBV7-2 and TRBJ2-3, is GAGVSQSPSNKVTEKGKDVELRCDPISGHTALYWYRQSLGQGLEFLIYFQGNSAPDKSGLPSDRFSAERTGGSVSTLTIQRTQQEDSAVYLCASSLGTSGDTDTQYFGPGTRLTVL.

This sequence joins TRBV19 and TRBJ1-1; D not certain. The CDR3 runs to 15 residues. Germline CDR1 and CDR2: LNHDA and SQIVND (reference sequence). V lost 2 bases and J lost 0, with 10 bases in between. CDR3 protein: CASSIRPGLNTEAFF. The CDR3 nucleotides are TGTGCCAGTAGTATACGGCCAGGATTGAACACTGAAGCTTTCTTT.

J is TRBJ1-5 and V is TRBV28; 7 nucleotides match TRBD1. J gave up 8 bases and V 6 bases, and 7 bases lay outside the gene matches. Germline V lookup: CDR1 MDHEN, CDR2 SYDVKM. The CDR3 extends over 13 amino acids. The CDR3 is CASSRTGLKPQHF. The CDR3 nucleotides read TGTGCCAGCAGCAGGACAGGTCTGAAGCCCCAGCATTTT.

This sequence joins TRBV5-6 and TRBJ2-3, with 8 bases lining up with TRBD1. The CDR3 sequence is 15 residues long. In germline, CDR1 is SGHDT, CDR2 YYEEEE. V gave up 4 bases and J gave up 0 bases; unmatched junction bases: 4. CDR3 sequence: CASSRQGSSTDTQYF. As DNA, the CDR3 is TGTGCCAGCAGCCGACAGGGGTCTAGCACAGATACGCAGTATTTT.

This chain joins TRBV7-2 and TRBJ2-5; 7 bases align to TRBD2. J lost 3 bases, V lost 5 bases, and 6 bases had no gene match. Germline CDR1 is SGHTA and CDR2 is FQGNSA. The CDR3 has 14 residues. CDR3 amino acids: CASSRASGKETQYF. Written as DNA, the CDR3 is TGTGCCAGCAGCCGGGCTAGCGGAAAAGAGACCCAGTACTTC.

The rearrangement links TRBV4-3 to TRBJ2-5; 8 nucleotides line up with TRBD1. V dropped 1 base and J dropped 6; count of bases not matched to a gene: 19. The CDR3 runs 19 residues. CDR1 and CDR2 from the germline V gene are LGHNA and YSLEER. The CDR3 DNA sequence: TGCGCCAGCAGCCAAGGGATTTCGACTGACAGGGGCCCCCCACAGACCCAGTACTTC. Amino acid sequence: CASSQGISTDRGPPQTQYF.

V gene TRBV12-5 combines with J gene TRBJ1-1, with D perhaps TRBD1 (5 bases). V lost 5 bases, J lost 1 base, and 11 bases lay in between. The CDR3 has 14 amino acids. Germline V gene sequence: CDR1 LGHNT, CDR2 FRNRAP. CDR3 bases: TGTGCTAGTGGTCCAGGGAGGCGGAACACTGAAGCTTTCTTT. Amino acids: CASGPGRRNTEAFF.

This chain connects TRBV5-6 to TRBJ2-7, with no clear D. Germline V gene data show CDR1 as SGHDT and CDR2 as YYEEEE. V was clipped by 4 bases and J by 6 bases, with 11 bases between them. This CDR3 comprises 12 residues. CDR3 protein: CASSHQVLEQYF. In nucleotides, the CDR3 is TGTGCCAGCAGCCACCAGGTCCTCGAGCAGTACTTC.

This chain connects TRBV10-3 to TRBJ1-1, with D possibly matching TRBD1 (5 bases). CDR3 length: 14 residues. V dropped 5 bases and J dropped 1 base, with 11 bases sitting between them. CDR1 ENHRY and CDR2 SYGVKD come from the germline V gene. Here the CDR3 reads CAISRRGENTEAFF. The CDR3 DNA reads as TGTGCCATCAGTCGGCGGGGCGAGAACACTGAAGCTTTCTTT.

This clone was seen once. The gene calls are TRBV2 and TRBJ2-5, with TRBD1 matching over 8 bases. J gave up 4 bases and V 8 bases, and 6 bases lay outside the gene matches. The CDR3 runs to 13 residues. Per germline, CDR1 SNHLY and CDR2 FYNNEI. The CDR3 here is CASQGAPLETQYF. The CDR3 DNA reads as TGTGCCAGCCAGGGGGCGCCCCTAGAGACCCAGTACTTC. Supplemented by reference TRBV2 and TRBJ2-5, the full variable domain reads EPEVTQTPSHQVTQMGQEVILRCVPISNHLYFYWYRQILGQKVEFLVSFYNNEISEKSEIFDDQFSVERPDGSNFTLKIRSTKLEDSAMYFCASQGAPLETQYFGPGTRLLVL.

This clone was found once. In nucleotides, the CDR3 is TGTGCCAGCAGTCGGAATCGAGGGAACACTGAAGCTTTCTTT. As protein: CASSRNRGNTEAFF. The V and J genes are TRBV7-8 and TRBJ1-1; the D is unclear. CDR3 length: 14 residues. Germline CDR1 SGHVS, CDR2 FQNEAQ. V lost 6 bases and J 1 base, leaving 12 bases between the germline ends. The full variable domain, with the rest looked up from reference TRBV7-8 and TRBJ1-1, is GAGVSQSPRYKVAKRGQDVALRCDPISGHVSLFWYQQALGQGPEFLTYFQNEAQLDKSGLPSDRFFAERPEGSVSTLKIQRTQQEDSAVYLCASSRNRGNTEAFFGQGTRLTVV.

The rearrangement links TRBV10-1 to TRBJ1-5; no reliable D call. Germline V CDR1 and CDR2: WNHNN, SYGVQD (reference sequence). V was trimmed by 9 bases and J by 0 bases, leaving 21 bases between them. The CDR3 totals 17 residues. The CDR3 DNA sequence: TGCGCCAGACCCGAATCAAACACAAGATATAGCAATCAGCCCCAGCATTTT. Amino acids: CARPESNTRYSNQPQHF.

This clone was observed once. The CDR3 loop is CSVEDPGMSSYNEQFF. CDR3 coding DNA: TGCAGCGTTGAAGATCCAGGGATGAGCTCCTACAATGAGCAGTTCTTC. The gene calls are TRBV29-1 and TRBJ2-1, with D possibly TRBD1 on 5 matching bases. Germline values: CDR1 SQVTM, CDR2 ANQGSEA. Trimming took 0 bases from V and 0 from J, leaving 12 bases between them. The CDR3 runs 16 residues.

This chain uses TRBV29-1 with TRBJ1-1; D unresolved. V was shortened by 7 bases and J by 5 bases, with 26 bases between the two germline ends. Germline CDR1 reads SQVTM; CDR2 reads ANQGSEA. The CDR3 totals 16 residues. This chain's CDR3 is CSAGWGVSKTGTEAFF. CDR3 nucleotides: TGCAGCGCCGGTTGGGGAGTGTCGAAGACGGGGACTGAAGCTTTCTTT.

CDR3 amino acids: CASMNGRGTEAFF. In DNA, the CDR3 is TGTGCCAGTATGAACGGGAGAGGCACTGAAGCTTTCTTT. This sequence joins TRBV19 and TRBJ1-1; D is ambiguous. CDR3 length: 13 amino acids. Deletions cut 7 bases from V and 4 bases from J, with 13 bases between. Germline V gene lookup returns CDR1 LNHDA and CDR2 SQIVND (reference sequence).

The chain has TRBV4-3 and TRBJ2-1, with 8 bases aligning to TRBD2. The J segment lost 6 bases and the V segment lost 4 bases, leaving 5 bases of the junction unmatched. Germline lookup yields CDR1 LGHNA and CDR2 YSLEER. The CDR3 is 14 amino acids. CDR3 sequence: CASSPGGPTNEQFF. CDR3 nucleotide sequence: TGCGCCAGCAGCCCGGGAGGGCCAACCAATGAGCAGTTCTTC.

The V call is TRBV5-4, the J call TRBJ2-2, with D perhaps TRBD1 (6 bases). V lost 0 bases to trimming and J lost 5 bases, with 8 bases between them. The CDR3 is 14 residues long. Looked up from germline, CDR1 is SGHNT and CDR2 is YYREEE (reference sequence). In DNA form, the CDR3 reads TGTGCCAGCAGCTTGGTCAGGGGAACCGGGGAGCTGTTTTTT. It codes for CASSLVRGTGELFF.